This T cell receptor beta chain was identified during a study of low-dose radiotherapy and immunotherapy resistance in tumors. About the research overall: Doses delivered to Cohort 2 were 1 Gy per fraction every two weeks, amounting to 13 Gy over 26 weeks. Oral aspirin 300 mg was taken by patients daily for four cycles from cycle 1 day 1.

This clonotype was found a few times. Alpha and beta chains were covered, as first-strand cDNA relied on TRAV- and TRBV-specific primers. Over approximately 20 PCR cycles, TCRs were amplified from a constant-region primer and V-primer adapter. TCRdb passed the reads through MiXCR, listing each CDR3 protein once. The repertoire holds 13,000 to 15,000 distinct CDR3 sequences, with 70% to 80% as singletons. This CDR3 is 15 amino acids long. CDR1 and CDR2 (germline): SQVTM, ANQGSEA. V dropped 7 bases and J dropped 2; count of bases not matched to a gene: 10. V and J are TRBV29-1 and TRBJ2-5; 10 bases line up with TRBD2. This sequence was found in a human donor with advanced metastatic prostate, ovarian, gallbladder or colorectal cancer (not recorded which). This table probably holds off-target reads from a library built for another chain. The CDR3 here is CSARGSGGPQETQYF. The CDR3 bases are TGCAGCGCCCGGGGTAGCGGGGGGCCGCAAGAGACCCAGTACTTC.